This TCR beta chain is from a study of cytomegalovirus exposure and HLA in healthy donors. Overall study results and limits: Associated with cytomegalovirus, according to the listing, were some 150 TCR beta chains. Reports indicated that the classifier achieved high specificity and sensitivity in diagnosing cytomegalovirus status.

There are 14 residues in the CDR3. Germline V CDR1 and CDR2: SGHAT, FQNNGV. Deletions cut 2 bases from V and 0 bases from J, with 7 bases between. This clone has just one count. The antigen remains undetermined. Generated by immunoSEQ multiplex PCR, the TCRdb table keeps only in-frame clones and is missing some. The top ten clones hold 12% of a sample with under 250,000 clones, roughly 87% of them seen once. The chain joins TRBV11-2 to TRBJ2-5; D gene ambiguous. This receptor was taken from a man aged 18 to 29 in good health and CMV-seropositive. The sample taken for sequencing was PBMCs. The CDR3 spells CASSLQEYQETQYF. The CDR3 DNA is TGTGCCAGCAGCTTACAGGAGTACCAAGAGACCCAGTACTTC. Variable domain in full (rest from reference TRBV11-2 and TRBJ2-5): EAGVAQSPRYKIIEKRQSVAFWCNPISGHATLYWYQQILGQGPKLLIQFQNNGVVDDSQLPKDRFSAERLKGVDSTLKIQPAKLEDSAVYLCASSLQEYQETQYFGPGTRLLVL.